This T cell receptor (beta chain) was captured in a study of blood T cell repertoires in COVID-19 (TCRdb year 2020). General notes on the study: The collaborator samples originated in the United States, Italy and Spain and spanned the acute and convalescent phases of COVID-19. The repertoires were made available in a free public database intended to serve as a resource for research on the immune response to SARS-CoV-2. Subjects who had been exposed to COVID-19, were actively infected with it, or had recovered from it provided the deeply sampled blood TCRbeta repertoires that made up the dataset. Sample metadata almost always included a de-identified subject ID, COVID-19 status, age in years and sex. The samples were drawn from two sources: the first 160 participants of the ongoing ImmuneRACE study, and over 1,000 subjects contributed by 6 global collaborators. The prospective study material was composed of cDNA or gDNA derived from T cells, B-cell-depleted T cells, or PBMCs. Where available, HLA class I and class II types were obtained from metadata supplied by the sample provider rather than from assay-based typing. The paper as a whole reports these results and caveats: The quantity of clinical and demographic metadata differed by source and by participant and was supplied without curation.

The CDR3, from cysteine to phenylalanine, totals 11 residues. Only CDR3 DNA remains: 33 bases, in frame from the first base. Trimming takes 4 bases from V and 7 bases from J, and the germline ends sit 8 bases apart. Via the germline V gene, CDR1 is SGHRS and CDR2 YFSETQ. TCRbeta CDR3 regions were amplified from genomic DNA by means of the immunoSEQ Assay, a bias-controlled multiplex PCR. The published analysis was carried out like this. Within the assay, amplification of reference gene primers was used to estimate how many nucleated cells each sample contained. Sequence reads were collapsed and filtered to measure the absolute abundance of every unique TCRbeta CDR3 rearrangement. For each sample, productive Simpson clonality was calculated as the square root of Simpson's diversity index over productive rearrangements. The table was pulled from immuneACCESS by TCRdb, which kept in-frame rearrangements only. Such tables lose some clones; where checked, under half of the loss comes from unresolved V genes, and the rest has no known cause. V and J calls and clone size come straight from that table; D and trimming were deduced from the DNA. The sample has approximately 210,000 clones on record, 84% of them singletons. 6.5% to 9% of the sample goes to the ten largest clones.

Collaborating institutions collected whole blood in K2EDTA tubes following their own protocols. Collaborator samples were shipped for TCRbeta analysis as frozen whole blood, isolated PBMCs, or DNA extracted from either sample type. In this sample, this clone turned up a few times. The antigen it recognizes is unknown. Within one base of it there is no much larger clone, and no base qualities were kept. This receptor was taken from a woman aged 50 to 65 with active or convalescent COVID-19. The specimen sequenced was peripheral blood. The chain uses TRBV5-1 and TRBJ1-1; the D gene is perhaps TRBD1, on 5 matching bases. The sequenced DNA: TGCGCCAGCAGCACAGGAGATGAAGCTTTCTTT. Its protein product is CASSTGDEAFF.